The rows below give T cell receptor beta chains drawn from one sample of a study of graft-versus-host responses after intestinal transplantation. These receptors have no identified antigens. Assay used: immunoSEQ multiplex PCR; TCRdb lists only in-frame clones, some missing. The repertoire holds tens of thousands of clones, with 91% as singletons. The sample in question was unstimulated CD8+ T cells sorted from spleen or lymph node cells, obtained before intestinal transplant. Receptors were obtained from a human donor who received an intestinal transplant. The CDR3 runs from the conserved cysteine through the conserved F or W. D genes are given only for firm matches. A clone size is listed for some rows: how often the clone was seen (once, few, many), or a class if it is expanded.

d_call j_call clone_size v_call cdr3_aa cdr3_nt
TRBD2 TRBJ2-1 few TRBV7-2 CASSILAGAGSYNEQFF TGTGCCAGCAGCATACTAGCGGGGGCCGGGTCCTACAATGAGCAGTTCTTC
NA TRBJ2-1 NA TRBV9 CASSAYPNSGNEQFF TGTGCCAGCAGCGCCTACCCCAATAGCGGCAATGAGCAGTTCTTC
NA TRBJ2-1 NA TRBV27 CASSFPSPYNEQFF TGTGCCAGCAGTTTCCCTAGCCCCTACAATGAGCAGTTCTTC
NA TRBJ2-2 NA TRBV7-2 CASSPLYWSTNTGELFF TGTGCCAGCAGCCCGCTTTACTGGTCCACGAACACCGGGGAGCTGTTTTTT
TRBD2 TRBJ2-1 NA TRBV7-6 CASSLGPGGEGEQFF TGTGCCAGCAGCTTAGGACCGGGAGGAGAGGGTGAGCAGTTCTTC
NA TRBJ2-7 few TRBV19 CASSIPGDYEQYF TGTGCCAGTAGTATACCCGGGGACTACGAGCAGTACTTC
NA TRBJ2-7 few TRBV4-1 CASSQEGSSYEQYF TGCGCCAGCAGCCAAGAGGGCAGCTCCTACGAGCAGTACTTC
NA TRBJ2-7 NA TRBV13 CASRVRGAPYEQYF TGTGCCAGCAGGGTACGAGGAGCCCCCTACGAGCAGTACTTC
TRBD1 TRBJ1-5 NA TRBV2 CASTPGTGDQPQHF TGTGCCAGCACCCCCGGGACAGGGGATCAGCCCCAGCATTTT
TRBD1 TRBJ1-2 NA TRBV9 CASSFLGQGDYGYTF TGTGCCAGCAGCTTCCTCGGACAGGGGGACTATGGCTACACCTTC
NA TRBJ1-4 NA TRBV29-1 CSVELGSNEKLFF TGCAGCGTTGAACTCGGTTCAAATGAAAAACTGTTTTTT
TRBD1 TRBJ2-7 once TRBV30 CAWSARTGWVYEQYF TGTGCCTGGAGTGCACGGACAGGGTGGGTCTACGAGCAGTACTTC
NA TRBJ2-7 NA TRBV14 CASSPRGLYEQYF TGTGCCAGCAGCCCACGAGGTTTATACGAGCAGTACTTC
TRBD1 TRBJ1-2 once TRBV27 CASSLGRGRGYTF TGTGCCAGCAGTTTAGGCAGGGGGCGAGGCTACACCTTC
TRBD1 TRBJ2-1 NA TRBV28 CASSSGRDRGYNEQFF TGTGCCAGCAGCTCTGGCCGGGACAGGGGGTACAATGAGCAGTTCTTC
NA TRBJ2-7 NA TRBV28 CASSPRGTSYEQYF TGTGCCAGCAGTCCCCGTGGCACCTCCTACGAGCAGTACTTC
TRBD1 TRBJ2-7 NA TRBV5-5 CASSPRGWTGTDYEQYF TGTGCCAGCAGCCCCCGGGGCTGGACAGGTACGGACTACGAGCAGTACTTC
TRBD1 TRBJ2-2 NA TRBV10-3 CAISELDREVTGELFF TGTGCCATCAGTGAGCTAGACAGGGAAGTCACCGGGGAGCTGTTTTTT
TRBD2 TRBJ2-7 NA TRBV5-4 CASSQAGGSYEQYF TGTGCCAGCAGTCAAGCGGGAGGTTCCTACGAGCAGTACTTC
NA TRBJ1-1 NA TRBV5-1 CATLPEVGGTEAFF TGCGCCACCCTTCCAGAGGTCGGGGGCACTGAAGCTTTCTTT
TRBD2 TRBJ2-2 few TRBV28 CASSPGGGTGELFF TGTGCCAGCAGCCCCGGCGGGGGCACCGGGGAGCTGTTTTTT
NA TRBJ1-2 NA TRBV19 CASFTGDYGYTF TGTGCCAGTTTTACGGGGGACTATGGCTACACCTTC
TRBD2 TRBJ2-1 NA TRBV19 CASSIGDYPTIEQFF TGTGCCAGTAGTATTGGGGACTACCCTACAATTGAGCAGTTCTTC
TRBD2 TRBJ2-7 NA TRBV7-9 CASSSGTRVYNEQYF TGTGCCAGCAGCTCGGGGACTAGAGTTTACAACGAGCAGTACTTC
NA TRBJ2-7 few TRBV10-3 CAISDPGSGEQYF TGTGCCATCAGTGACCCTGGGAGCGGGGAGCAGTACTTC
TRBD1 TRBJ2-7 NA TRBV5-1 CASSLIGDRGNEQYF TGCGCCAGCAGCTTGATAGGGGACAGGGGTAACGAGCAGTACTTC
NA TRBJ2-3 NA TRBV5-6 CASSLAGRGDTQYF TGTGCCAGCAGCCTTGCCGGCCGAGGGGATACGCAGTATTTT
TRBD2 TRBJ2-7 NA TRBV13 CASSYGRGEQYF TGTGCCAGCAGCTACGGGAGGGGCGAGCAGTACTTC
NA TRBJ1-1 NA TRBV7-9 CASSPVNTEAFF TGTGCCAGCAGCCCAGTGAACACTGAAGCTTTCTTT
NA TRBJ2-7 NA TRBV5-5 CASSWGQNYEQYF TGTGCCAGCAGCTGGGGACAAAACTACGAGCAGTACTTC
NA TRBJ1-2 once TRBV4-1 CASSQDSGINYGYTF TGCGCCAGCAGCCAAGATTCGGGGATTAACTATGGCTACACCTTC
NA TRBJ1-6 few TRBV25-1 CASSDEAGGTFSPLHF TGTGCCAGCAGTGACGAGGCAGGCGGGACTTTTTCACCCCTCCACTTT
NA TRBJ1-5 NA TRBV6-5 CATRPSGNQPQHF TGTGCCACCCGTCCCTCAGGGAATCAGCCCCAGCATTTT
NA TRBJ2-7 NA TRBV9 CASSVGTGKIYEQYF TGTGCCAGCAGCGTAGGGACGGGGAAAATCTACGAGCAGTACTTC
NA TRBJ1-1 NA TRBV7-2 CASSSHPGGSTEAFF TGTGCCAGCAGCTCACACCCGGGGGGGAGCACTGAAGCTTTCTTT
NA TRBJ1-2 NA TRBV19 CASSTTGTPLDGYTF TGTGCCAGTAGTACAACAGGGACCCCACTAGATGGCTACACCTTC
TRBD2 TRBJ2-3 NA TRBV10-3 CAISESKLAGTDTQYF TGTGCCATCAGTGAGTCGAAACTAGCGGGCACAGATACGCAGTATTTT
TRBD1 TRBJ1-5 NA TRBV19 CASGPGGQGQPQHF TGTGCCAGCGGACCAGGGGGCCAGGGTCAGCCCCAGCATTTT
NA TRBJ1-2 NA TRBV5-5 CASSLVPANYGYTF TGTGCCAGCAGCTTGGTTCCAGCTAACTATGGCTACACCTTC
NA TRBJ2-2 NA TRBV19 CASSMTGWGAGELFF TGTGCCAGTAGTATGACAGGATGGGGAGCCGGGGAGCTGTTTTTT
TRBD2 TRBJ2-1 NA TRBV7-9 CASSSLVTSGRDEQFF TGTGCCAGCAGCTCCCTGGTGACTAGCGGGAGGGATGAGCAGTTCTTC
NA TRBJ1-5 once TRBV27 CASSWRGNQPQHF TGTGCCAGCAGTTGGAGAGGGAATCAGCCCCAGCATTTT